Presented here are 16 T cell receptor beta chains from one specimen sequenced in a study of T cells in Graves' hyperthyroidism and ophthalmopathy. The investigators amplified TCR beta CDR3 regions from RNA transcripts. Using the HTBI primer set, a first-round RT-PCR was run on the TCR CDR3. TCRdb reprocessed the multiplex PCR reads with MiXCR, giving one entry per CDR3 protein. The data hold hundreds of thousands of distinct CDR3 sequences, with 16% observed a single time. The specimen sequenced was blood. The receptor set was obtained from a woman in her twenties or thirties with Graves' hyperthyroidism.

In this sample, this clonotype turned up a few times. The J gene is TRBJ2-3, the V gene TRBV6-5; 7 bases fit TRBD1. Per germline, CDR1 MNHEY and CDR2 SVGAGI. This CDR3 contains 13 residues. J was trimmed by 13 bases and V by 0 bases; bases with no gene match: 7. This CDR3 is CASSYSKGAGEYF. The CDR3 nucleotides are TGTGCCAGCAGTTACTCGAAGGGGGCTGGGGAGTATTTT.

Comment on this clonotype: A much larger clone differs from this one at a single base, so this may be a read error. The CDR3 nucleotides read TGTGCCAGCAGTTACGCCGGGACTACGGGGACCCAGTACTTC. It is translated as CASSYAGTTGTQYF. The chain is built from TRBV27 and TRBJ2-5; 7 bases agree with TRBD2. CDR3 length equals 14 residues. With V trimmed by 4 bases and J by 7 bases, 9 bases remained unmatched. CDR1 and CDR2 from the germline V gene are MNHEY and SMNVEV (reference sequence).

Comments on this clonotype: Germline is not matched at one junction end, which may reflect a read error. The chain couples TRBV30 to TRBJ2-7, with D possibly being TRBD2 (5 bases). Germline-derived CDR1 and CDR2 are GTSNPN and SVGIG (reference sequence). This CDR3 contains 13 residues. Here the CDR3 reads CAWSPGWGSERYF. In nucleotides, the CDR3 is TGTGCCTGGAGCCCGGGGTGGGGAAGCGAGCGGTACTTC.

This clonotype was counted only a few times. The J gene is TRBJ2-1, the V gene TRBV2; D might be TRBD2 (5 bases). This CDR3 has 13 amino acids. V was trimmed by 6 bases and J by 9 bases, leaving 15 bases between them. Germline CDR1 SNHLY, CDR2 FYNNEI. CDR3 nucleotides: TGTGCCAGCAGGGCCGGCGGGTACGGTGAGCAGTTCTTC. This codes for CASRAGGYGEQFF.

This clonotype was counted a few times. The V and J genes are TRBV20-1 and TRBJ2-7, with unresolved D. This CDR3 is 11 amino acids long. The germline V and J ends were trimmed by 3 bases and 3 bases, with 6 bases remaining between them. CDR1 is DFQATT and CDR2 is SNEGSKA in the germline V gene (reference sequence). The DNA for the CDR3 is TGCAGTGCTAGCCCAGACTACGAGCAGTACTTC. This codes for CSASPDYEQYF.

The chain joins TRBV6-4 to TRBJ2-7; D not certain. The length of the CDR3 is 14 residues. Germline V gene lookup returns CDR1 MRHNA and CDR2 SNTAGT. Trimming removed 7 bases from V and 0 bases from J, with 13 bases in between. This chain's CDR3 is CASTDLRPSYEQYF. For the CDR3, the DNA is TGTGCCAGCACCGACTTGAGACCCTCCTACGAGCAGTACTTC.

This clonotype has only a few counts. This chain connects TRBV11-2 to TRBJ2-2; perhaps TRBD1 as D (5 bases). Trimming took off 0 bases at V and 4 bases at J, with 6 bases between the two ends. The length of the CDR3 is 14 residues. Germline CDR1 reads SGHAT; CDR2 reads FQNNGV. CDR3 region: CASSLDQGTGELFF. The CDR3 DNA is TGTGCCAGCAGCTTAGATCAGGGCACCGGGGAGCTGTTTTTT.

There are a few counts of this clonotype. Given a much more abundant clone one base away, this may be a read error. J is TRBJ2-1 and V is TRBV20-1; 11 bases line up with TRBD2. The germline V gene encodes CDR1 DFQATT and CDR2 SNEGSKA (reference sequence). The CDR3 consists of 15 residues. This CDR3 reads CSAPLAGARNNGQFF. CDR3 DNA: TGCAGTGCTCCACTAGCGGGAGCCAGGAACAATGGGCAGTTCTTC.

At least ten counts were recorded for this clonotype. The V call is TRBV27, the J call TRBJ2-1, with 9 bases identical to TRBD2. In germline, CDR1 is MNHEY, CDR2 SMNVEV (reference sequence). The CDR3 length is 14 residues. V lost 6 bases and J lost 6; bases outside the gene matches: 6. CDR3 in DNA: TGTGCCAGCAGCTCAGGACTAGCGAGCAATGAGCAGTTCTTC. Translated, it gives CASSSGLASNEQFF.

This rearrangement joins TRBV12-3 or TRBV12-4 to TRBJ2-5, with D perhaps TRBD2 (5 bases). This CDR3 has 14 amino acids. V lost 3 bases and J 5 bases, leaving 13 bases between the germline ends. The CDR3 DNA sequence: TGTGCCAGCAGTTTTGGGCGGGCCGAGGAGACCCAGTACTTC. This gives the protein CASSFGRAEETQYF.

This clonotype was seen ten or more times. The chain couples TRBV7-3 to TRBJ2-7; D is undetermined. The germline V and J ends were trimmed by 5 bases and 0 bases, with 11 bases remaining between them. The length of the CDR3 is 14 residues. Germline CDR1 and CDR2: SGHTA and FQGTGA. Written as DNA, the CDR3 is TGTGCCAGCAGCCCGGCCCACTCCTCCTACGAGCAGTACTTC. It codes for CASSPAHSSYEQYF.

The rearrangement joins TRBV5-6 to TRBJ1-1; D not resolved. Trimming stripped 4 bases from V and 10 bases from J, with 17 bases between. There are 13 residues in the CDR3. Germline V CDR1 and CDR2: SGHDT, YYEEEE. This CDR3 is CASSGNSGFRAFF. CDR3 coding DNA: TGTGCCAGCAGCGGGAACTCGGGATTTCGAGCTTTCTTT.

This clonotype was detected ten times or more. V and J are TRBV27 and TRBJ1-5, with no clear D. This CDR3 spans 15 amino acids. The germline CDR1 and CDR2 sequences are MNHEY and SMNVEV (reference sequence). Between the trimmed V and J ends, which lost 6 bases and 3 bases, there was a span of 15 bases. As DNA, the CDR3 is TGTGCCAGCAGCTCAAATACAGTTTTCAATCAGCCCCAGCATTTT. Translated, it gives CASSSNTVFNQPQHF.

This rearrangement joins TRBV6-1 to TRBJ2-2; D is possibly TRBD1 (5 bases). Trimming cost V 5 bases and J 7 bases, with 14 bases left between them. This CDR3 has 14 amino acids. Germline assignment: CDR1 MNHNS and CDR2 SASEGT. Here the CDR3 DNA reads TGTGCCAGCAGTTCGCCACGACAGAGCGGGGAGCTGTTTTTT. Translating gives CASSSPRQSGELFF.

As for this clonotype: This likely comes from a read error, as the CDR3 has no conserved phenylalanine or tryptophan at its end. This chain's CDR3 is CSARSVNQETQYL. CDR3 bases: TGCAGTGCTAGAAGCGTGAATCAAGAGACCCAGTACCTC. The chain uses TRBV20-1 and TRBJ2-5; D is unclear. Germline V gene data show CDR1 as DFQATT and CDR2 as SNEGSKA (reference sequence). The ends were cut back, 2 bases at V and 2 bases at J, with 9 bases in the middle. The CDR3 extends over 13 amino acids.

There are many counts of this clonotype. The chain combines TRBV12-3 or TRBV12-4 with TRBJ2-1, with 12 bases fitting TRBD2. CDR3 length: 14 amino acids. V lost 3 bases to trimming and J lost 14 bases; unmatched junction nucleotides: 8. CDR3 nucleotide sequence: TGTGCCAGCAGTTTTATGCTAGCGGGAGGGATGGAGTTCTTC. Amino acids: CASSFMLAGGMEFF.